The entry below gives a single T cell receptor (beta chain) sequence along with its context. The CDR3 totals 17 residues. CDR1 is SGHRS, CDR2 YFSETQ, per germline. Trimming took 4 bases from V and 4 from J, leaving 21 bases between them. This entry comes from a study of blood T cell repertoires in COVID-19. Study information: Samples taken during acute and convalescent COVID-19 were collected in the United States, Italy and Spain. PBMCs, B-cell-depleted T cells, or T cells provided the cDNA or gDNA that made up the material.

Study processing details: Reference gene primer amplification gave estimated nucleated cell counts. Clones were read by immunoSEQ multiplex PCR, and TCRdb kept only the in-frame ones, dropping some. V and J calls and clone size follow that table, whereas D and trimming were derived from the DNA. The data hold approximately 230,000 clones, with roughly 83% observed a single time. J is TRBJ2-1 and V is TRBV5-1, with D perhaps TRBD1 (6 bases). The sequencing input was peripheral blood. The TCR originated in a man older than 75 with acute or convalescent COVID-19. The CDR3: CASSPKSSGTTYNEQFF. The CDR3 DNA follows: TGCGCCAGCAGCCCGAAAAGTTCCGGGACAACTTACAATGAGCAGTTCTTC.